The present entry profiles one T cell receptor (beta chain) with its context. The sample originates from a study of cytomegalovirus exposure and HLA in healthy donors. Turning to the study itself: Across around 400 genotyped donors, 81% landed in the Caucasian-associated ancestry cluster.

With 0 bases clipped from V and 2 bases from J, the junction kept 2 bases outside the gene matches. This CDR3 region has 18 residues. CDR1 and CDR2 from the germline V gene are KGHSH and LQKENI. The PCR ran on 60 Vbeta and 13 Jbeta primers. Some clones are missing from TCRdb's copy, which holds only in-frame ones; the method was immunoSEQ multiplex PCR. The sample carries some 170,000 clones, roughly three quarters recorded once. This receptor was identified in a man aged 60 to 75 in good health and CMV-seronegative. The rearrangement links TRBV18 to TRBJ2-1; 15 bases match TRBD2. What was sequenced was PBMCs. CDR3 sequence: CASSPPGLAGGTYNEQFF. Written as DNA, the CDR3 is TGTGCCAGCTCACCACCAGGACTAGCGGGGGGGACCTACAATGAGCAGTTCTTC. The full variable domain, completed using reference TRBV18 and TRBJ2-1, is NAGVMQNPRHLVRRRGQEARLRCSPMKGHSHVYWYRQLPEEGLKFMVYLQKENIIDESGMPKERFSAEFPKEGPSILRIQQVVRGDSAAYFCASSPPGLAGGTYNEQFFGPGTRLTVL.